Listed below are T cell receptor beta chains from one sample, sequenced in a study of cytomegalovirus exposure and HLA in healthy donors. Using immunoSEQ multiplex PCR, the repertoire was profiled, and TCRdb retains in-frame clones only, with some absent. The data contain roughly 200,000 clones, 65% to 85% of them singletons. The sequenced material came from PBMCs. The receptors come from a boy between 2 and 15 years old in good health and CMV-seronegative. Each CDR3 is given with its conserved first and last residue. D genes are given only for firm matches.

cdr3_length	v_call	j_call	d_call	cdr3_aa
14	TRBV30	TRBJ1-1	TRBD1	CAWSVDRGGTEAFF
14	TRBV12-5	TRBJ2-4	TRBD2	CASGGSGGGNIQYF
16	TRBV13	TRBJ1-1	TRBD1	CASSLSGTGTNTEAFF
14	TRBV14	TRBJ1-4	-	CASSPPGGGEKLFF
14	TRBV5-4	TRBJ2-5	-	CASSLEGGGETQYF
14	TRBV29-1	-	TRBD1	CSVLDPDRAYEQYF
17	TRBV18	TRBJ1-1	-	CASSPQWAFERDTEAFF
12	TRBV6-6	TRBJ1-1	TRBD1	CATGTGNTEAFF
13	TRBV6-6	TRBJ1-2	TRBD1	CASSSLSGGGYTF
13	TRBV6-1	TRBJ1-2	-	CASRLTGSYGYTF
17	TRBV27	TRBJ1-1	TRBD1	CASSSDRGIGMNTEAFF
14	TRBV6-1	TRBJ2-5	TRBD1	CASSEGTDAKTQYF
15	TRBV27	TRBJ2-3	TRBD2	CASSPLAVRTDTQYF
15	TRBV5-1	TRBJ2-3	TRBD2	CASSLEAGGTDTQYF
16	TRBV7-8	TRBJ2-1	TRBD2	CASSPGWTSGSNEQFF
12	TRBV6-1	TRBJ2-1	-	CASRASSDEQFF
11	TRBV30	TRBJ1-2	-	CAWSVGGGYTF
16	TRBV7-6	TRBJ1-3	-	CASSSQLGGPGNTIYF
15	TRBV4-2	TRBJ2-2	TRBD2	CASSRGLANTGELFF
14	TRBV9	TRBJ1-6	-	CASSATGENSPLHF
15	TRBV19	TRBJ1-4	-	CATYSPGNWNEKLFF
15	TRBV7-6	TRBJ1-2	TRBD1	CASSSPGQGTYGYTF
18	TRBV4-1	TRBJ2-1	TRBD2	CASSQEVLERGAYNEQFF
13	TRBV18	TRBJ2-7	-	CASSTGTPYEQYF